This record covers a single T cell receptor (beta chain). Distinct nucleotide sequences in the sample also encode this CDR3. This specimen belongs to a study of Ad26.COV2.S vaccination and SARS-CoV-2 variants. Study as a whole: Administration of Ad26.COV2.S was intramuscular, either once or twice 56 days apart.

The CDR3 has 13 amino acids. V was pared by 3 bases and J by 3 bases, with 9 bases between. CDR1 LGHDT and CDR2 YNNKEL come from the germline V gene (reference sequence). Profiled with immunoSEQ multiplex PCR; TCRdb holds only in-frame clones, not every one. The profile shows some 320,000 clones, about 82% of them singletons. Treatment reported: about 20 received Ad26.COV2.S at low or high dose, single or two shots; about 5 received placebo; per-sample allocation not given. Specimen acquisition occurred on day 63 following the initial vaccine or placebo injection. Sequenced material: peripheral blood, taken in a trial of Ad26.COV2.S vaccine versus placebo. This chain uses TRBV3-1 (or the pseudogene TRBV3-2) with TRBJ2-7, with D unresolved. This sequence was found in a person between 18 and 59 years old who received the Ad26.COV2.S COVID-19 vaccine or a placebo. CDR3: CASSQDRGYEQYF. For the CDR3, the DNA is TGTGCCAGCAGCCAGGACCGTGGCTACGAGCAGTACTTC.